This T cell receptor beta chain stems from a study of control samples from healthy donors and cancer patients. Germline V gene sequence: CDR1 SGHAT, CDR2 FQNNGV. With 5 bases removed from V and 2 bases from J, the gap between germline ends came to 7 bases. This CDR3 is built from 13 residues. Only in-frame clones appear in the TCRdb table, and some are missing; sequencing was by immunoSEQ multiplex PCR. The table records 120,000 or so clones, 87% of them present only once. This clone was counted a single time. Material for sequencing was blood. The clonotype was recovered from a man younger than 40 in good health. The chain recombines TRBV11-2 with TRBJ1-3, with a possible D match to TRBD1 (6 bases). This CDR3 is CASSQGTGNTIYF. The CDR3 bases are TGTGCCAGCAGCCAGGGGACTGGAAACACCATATATTTT. The full variable domain, its missing parts supplied by reference TRBV11-2 and TRBJ1-3, is EAGVAQSPRYKIIEKRQSVAFWCNPISGHATLYWYQQILGQGPKLLIQFQNNGVVDDSQLPKDRFSAERLKGVDSTLKIQPAKLEDSAVYLCASSQGTGNTIYFGEGSWLTVV.